Each of the 16 T cell receptor beta chains below was sequenced from the same sample in a study of T cells in localized non-small cell lung cancer. The repertoire was sequenced with immunoSEQ multiplex PCR; TCRdb's copy has only in-frame clones and lacks some. Of fewer than 45,000 clones listed, more than 65% are singletons. The sequenced sample was peripheral blood, obtained before any cancer treatment. The receptor set was obtained from an older male donor with stage III squamous cell lung carcinoma.

This chain links TRBV30 with TRBJ2-2; 7 nucleotides agree with TRBD2. The germline V gene encodes CDR1 GTSNPN and CDR2 SVGIG (reference sequence). J gave up 3 bases and V 5 bases, and 6 bases lay outside the gene matches. The CDR3 spans 14 residues. CDR3 nucleotide sequence: TGTGCCTGGGGCGCGGGAGTGTACACCGGGGAGCTGTTTTTT. It encodes CAWGAGVYTGELFF.

The chain recombines TRBV28 with TRBJ2-3, with D possibly matching TRBD1 (5 bases). Trimming removed 5 bases from V and 5 bases from J, with 20 bases in between. Germline values: CDR1 MDHEN, CDR2 SYDVKM. There are 16 residues in the CDR3. The CDR3 protein is CASSRDSPRNGDTQYF. The CDR3 nucleotides read TGTGCCAGCAGTCGCGACAGTCCCCGGAATGGAGATACGCAGTATTTT.

The chain uses TRBV6-1 and TRBJ1-5; D ambiguous. Trimming took 1 base from V and 0 from J, leaving 10 bases between them. The CDR3 runs to 16 residues. Germline CDR1 and CDR2: MNHNS and SASEGT. The CDR3 is CASSEGERYSNQPQHF. CDR3 in DNA: TGTGCCAGCAGTGAAGGGGAGCGGTATAGCAATCAGCCCCAGCATTTT.

The CDR3 DNA reads as TGTGCCTGGAGCCCCCTAGGAACCTTCTATGGCTACACCTTC. Translation gives CAWSPLGTFYGYTF. This chain connects TRBV30 to TRBJ1-2; D is unclear. CDR3 size: 14 residues. V gave up 3 bases and J gave up 4 bases, with 15 bases separating them. Germline V CDR1 and CDR2: GTSNPN, SVGIG (reference sequence).

The chain recombines TRBV5-1 with TRBJ2-5, with 10 bases aligning to TRBD1. Germline trimming cut 1 base from V and 5 bases from J; bases unmatched to any gene: 8. Per germline, CDR1 SGHRS and CDR2 YFSETQ. The CDR3 has 16 amino acids. CDR3 amino acids: CASSLSRDRGRETQYF. In nucleotides, the CDR3 is TGCGCCAGCAGCTTGTCCCGGGACAGGGGTCGGGAGACCCAGTACTTC.

J is TRBJ2-1 and V is TRBV18, with 10 bases fitting TRBD2. V was clipped by 0 bases and J by 10 bases; unmatched bases: 6. The CDR3 has 15 residues. Germline V gives CDR1 KGHSH, CDR2 LQKENI. CDR3 amino acids: CASSPPSSGGKEQFF. CDR3 nucleotide sequence: TGTGCCAGCTCACCACCGTCTAGCGGGGGTAAGGAGCAGTTCTTC. Full variable domain (missing parts from reference TRBV18 and TRBJ2-1): NAGVMQNPRHLVRRRGQEARLRCSPMKGHSHVYWYRQLPEEGLKFMVYLQKENIIDESGMPKERFSAEFPKEGPSILRIQQVVRGDSAAYFCASSPPSSGGKEQFFGPGTRLTVL.

The chain carries TRBV7-6 and TRBJ1-1; 7 nucleotides line up with TRBD1. There are 14 residues in the CDR3. The V gene end was trimmed by 4 bases and the J gene end by 1 base; junction bases not matched to a gene: 3. The germline V gene has CDR1 SGHVS and CDR2 FNYEAQ. As DNA, the CDR3 is TGTGCCAGCAGCTCTGAGGGGGCGAACACTGAAGCTTTCTTT. It translates to CASSSEGANTEAFF.

This clone occurred a few times. The rearrangement uses TRBV2 and TRBJ1-5; no firm D call. Germline CDR1 reads SNHLY; CDR2 reads FYNNEI. This CDR3 region has 14 residues. The V end lost 4 bases, the J end lost 4 bases, and 11 bases lay between the germline ends. This CDR3 is CASSGEQTNQPQHF. The CDR3 nucleotides read TGTGCCAGCAGTGGGGAACAGACTAATCAGCCCCAGCATTTT.

V gene TRBV12-1 combines with J gene TRBJ2-1; TRBD1, the table's D call, was not compared with the DNA. TRBV12-1 represents a pseudogene. The CDR3 has 16 residues. CDR3 region: CASSPGLDSSYNEQFF. DNA for the CDR3: TGTGCCAGCAGCCCTGGCTTAGACAGTTCCTACAATGAGCAGTTCTTC.

This chain uses TRBV7-2 with TRBJ2-4; D might be TRBD2 (5 bases). Germline assignment: CDR1 SGHTA and CDR2 FQGNSA. V shed 4 bases and J shed 4 bases, with 11 bases lying between them. There are 14 residues in the CDR3. Here the CDR3 reads CASSSGKLKNIQYF. The DNA for the CDR3 is TGTGCCAGCAGCTCCGGGAAATTGAAAAACATTCAGTACTTC. The full variable domain, its missing parts supplied by reference TRBV7-2 and TRBJ2-4, is GAGVSQSPSNKVTEKGKDVELRCDPISGHTALYWYRQSLGQGLEFLIYFQGNSAPDKSGLPSDRFSAERTGGSVSTLTIQRTQQEDSAVYLCASSSGKLKNIQYFGAGTRLSVL.

This clone was seen a single time. The rearrangement uses TRBV5-6 and TRBJ2-2; D is undetermined. Trimming removed 6 bases from V and 4 bases from J, with 10 bases in between. Germline V gene data show CDR1 as SGHDT and CDR2 as YYEEEE. This CDR3 has 13 residues. CDR3 sequence reads: CASTSAATGELFF. The CDR3 nucleotides read TGTGCCAGCACCTCAGCTGCCACCGGGGAGCTGTTTTTT.

The chain uses TRBV5-1 and TRBJ1-1; D not resolved. Trimming removed 2 bases from V and 0 bases from J, with 5 bases in between. The CDR3 has 13 residues. Germline values: CDR1 SGHRS, CDR2 YFSETQ. Written as DNA, the CDR3 is TGCGCCAGCAGCTTCCAGGTGAACACTGAAGCTTTCTTT. Protein sequence: CASSFQVNTEAFF.

The table lists this clone with a count of one. DNA for the CDR3: TGTGCCAGCAGCTTAGGTGCAGGGGGCGCGCTAGGGGCCAACGTCCTGACTTTC. Amino acids: CASSLGAGGALGANVLTF. The chain employs TRBV7-6 and TRBJ2-6, with 8 nucleotides matching TRBD1. The CDR3 spans 18 residues. The ends lost 1 base at V and 4 bases at J; junction bases unmatched: 9. CDR1 and CDR2 (germline): SGHVS, FNYEAQ.

This chain links TRBV15 with TRBJ1-2, with TRBD1 as a possible D gene (6 bases). This CDR3 has 14 amino acids. CDR1 and CDR2 from the germline V gene are LNHNV and YYDKDF (reference sequence). With 5 bases removed from V and 5 bases from J, the gap between germline ends came to 15 bases. The chain's CDR3 is CATSLARGGYGYTF. Here the CDR3 DNA reads TGTGCCACCAGCTTAGCCAGGGGAGGGTATGGCTACACCTTC.

CDR3 DNA sequence: TGTGCCAGTAGTATAGAAGCAGCTCAGGGGACCCAGTACTTC. Encoded protein: CASSIEAAQGTQYF. J is TRBJ2-5 and V is TRBV19; possibly TRBD1 for D (5 bases). Germline V lookup: CDR1 LNHDA, CDR2 SQIVND (reference sequence). With 0 bases removed from V and 7 bases from J, the gap between germline ends came to 12 bases. This CDR3 spans 14 amino acids.

CDR3 in DNA: TGCAGTGCTGCGCAGGGCACTGAAGCTTTCTTT. This translates into CSAAQGTEAFF. This rearrangement joins TRBV20-1 to TRBJ1-1; TRBD1 might be the D (5 bases). The CDR3 spans 11 residues. Germline values: CDR1 DFQATT, CDR2 SNEGSKA (reference sequence). V lost 5 bases and J 4 bases, leaving 8 bases between the germline ends.